These 29 T cell receptor beta chains were all obtained from the same sample, sequenced in a study of tissue T cells after allogeneic stem cell transplantation. TCRdb keeps only in-frame clones here, not all; method: immunoSEQ multiplex PCR. The repertoire holds about 4,000 clones, 45% to 50% seen once, with approximately 17% in the top ten. The time point: mouse harvest day 14 after allogeneic transplant. Each mouse received 10^7 T-cell-depleted marrow cells plus 10^6 splenic CD5+ T cells by tail vein. Sample: lymph node tissue. The receptors were sampled from a female BALB/c mouse given C57BL/6 T cells with graft-versus-host disease after an allogeneic hematopoietic cell transplant.

Details on this clone: Each gene name is a mouse one. The read is 1 residue too short to cover the CDR3 end, so that end is filled in from the germline J gene. The chain has TRBV19 and TRBJ2-4; 7 bases agree with TRBD2. Germline CDR1 and CDR2: FNHDT and SITEND (reference sequence). V dropped 0 bases and J dropped 0; count of bases not matched to a gene: 4. This CDR3 region has 16 residues. The part of the CDR3 DNA that was read is TGTGCCAGCAGTATAGGGCTGGGGGTTAGTCAAAACACCTTGTAC. It encodes CASSIGLGVSQNTLY. The whole CDR3 sequence reads CASSIGLGVSQNTLYF. The full variable domain, completed using reference TRBV19 and TRBJ2-4, is GGIITQTPKFLIGQEGQKLTLKCQQNFNHDTMYWYRQDSGKGLRLIYYSITENDLQKGDLSEGYDASREKKSSFSLTVTSAQKNEMAVFLCASSIGLGVSQNTLYFGAGTRLSVL.

As for this clone: Here the gene names and germline are mouse. The read is 1 residue too short to cover the CDR3 end, so that end is filled in from the germline J gene. The chain employs TRBV21 and TRBJ2-4; tentatively, D is TRBD1 (6 bases). TRBV21 is an ORF for which the function is uncertain. Trimming removed 0 bases at V and 5 bases at J, with 9 bases between. The CDR3 is 14 residues long. The CDR3 protein is CASSQSWDINTLYF. CDR3 bases read: TGTGCTAGCAGTCAATCCTGGGACATAAACACCTTGTAC.

As for this clone: Here the gene names and germline are mouse. From the germline J gene comes the end of the CDR3, since the read stops 1 residue before it. The chain links TRBV13-1 to TRBJ1-4, with D perhaps TRBD1 (6 bases). The germline V gene has CDR1 NSHNY and CDR2 SYGAGN. Trimming shortened V by 5 bases and J by 3 bases, and 11 bases separated the two germline ends. There are 14 residues in the CDR3. CDR3: CASSSGETNERLFF. CDR3 DNA (partial): TGTGCCAGCAGCTCAGGGGAGACCAACGAAAGATTATTT. Filled out from reference TRBV13-1 and TRBJ1-4, the complete variable domain reads EAAVTQSPRNKVTVTGGNVTLSCRQTNSHNYMYWYRQDTGHGLRLIHYSYGAGNLRIGDVPDGYKATRTTQEDFFLLLELASPSQTSLYFCASSSGETNERLFFGHGTKLSVL.

With respect to this clone: Here the gene names and germline are mouse. The read ends 1 residue before the CDR3 terminus; that terminus is restored from the germline J gene. The J gene is TRBJ2-7, the V gene TRBV3; 10 bases agree with TRBD2. The CDR3 loop spans 15 amino acids. CDR1 is SNHLY and CDR2 is FYNGKV in the germline V gene (reference sequence). J gave up 3 bases and V 1 base, and 3 bases lay outside the gene matches. The sequenced CDR3 bases are TGTGCCAGCAGCTTAGTGGGGACTGGGGACTATGAACAGTAC. Translating gives CASSLVGTGDYEQY. The whole CDR3 sequence is CASSLVGTGDYEQYF.

About this clone itself: Gene names denote mouse genes. The read comes to an end 1 residue before the CDR3 does, leaving the germline J gene to fill in the end. This chain joins TRBV3 and TRBJ2-3; perhaps TRBD1 as D (6 bases). The ends were cut back, 2 bases at V and 0 bases at J, with 9 bases in the middle. The CDR3 contains 15 residues. Looked up from germline, CDR1 is SNHLY and CDR2 is FYNGKV (reference sequence). The CDR3 loop reads CASSLQGFSAETLYF. The sequenced CDR3 bases are TGTGCCAGCAGCTTACAGGGGTTTAGTGCAGAAACGCTGTAT. The variable domain in full, with the rest retrieved from reference TRBV3 and TRBJ2-3, is GPKVLQIPSHQIIDMGQMVTLNCDPVSNHLYFYWYKQILGQQMEFLVNFYNGKVMEKSKLFKDQFSVERPDGSYFTLKIQPTALEDSAVYFCASSLQGFSAETLYFGSGTRLTVL.

Relative to its sample, this clone is medium-sized. Gene names and germline refer to mouse. The read halts 1 residue ahead of the CDR3 end, with the missing end drawn from the germline J gene. The chain joins TRBV13-1 to TRBJ1-4; D is possibly TRBD1 (6 bases). This CDR3 has 13 residues. V was cut by 5 bases and J by 3 bases, with 8 bases left in between. Germline V lookup: CDR1 NSHNY, CDR2 SYGAGN. The part of the CDR3 DNA that was read is TGTGCCAGCAGGGCAGGGGCCAACGAAAGATTATTT. Protein product: CASRAGANERLF. The full-length CDR3 reads as CASRAGANERLFF.

This clone was seen only a few times. The germline and genes are mouse ones. The read halts 1 residue ahead of the CDR3 end, with the missing end drawn from the germline J gene. The chain recombines TRBV26 with TRBJ1-4; tentative D call: TRBD1 (5 bases). Germline V gives CDR1 KGHPV, CDR2 FQNQEV (reference sequence). Trimming took off 5 bases at V and 0 bases at J, with 7 bases between the two ends. The CDR3 runs 14 residues. CDR3 DNA, as far as it was read: TGTGCCAGCAGTATGACAGTTTCCAACGAAAGATTATTT. Its protein is CASSMTVSNERLF. The CDR3 as a whole reads CASSMTVSNERLFF.

Of note for this clone: Germline and genes here are mouse. The read is 1 residue too short to cover the CDR3 end, so that end is filled in from the germline J gene. The chain couples TRBV23 to TRBJ1-2; TRBD1 is taken as the D call from the table, unchecked against the DNA. This CDR3 region has 15 residues. In germline, CDR1 is KGHTA, CDR2 FQNQQP. CDR3 DNA (partial): TGCTCCAGCAGTCAAAACAGGGGTGCAAACTCCGACTACACC. Protein: CSSSQNRGANSDYT. The CDR3, in full, reads CSSSQNRGANSDYTF.

By share, this clone counts as large. Gene names and germline refer to mouse. The CDR3 end is not reached by the read, which stops 1 residue before it; the germline J gene fills it in. This chain uses TRBV16 with TRBJ2-7, with D possibly being TRBD1 (7 bases). CDR3 length equals 14 residues. Trimming took 1 base from V and 4 from J, leaving 11 bases between them. The germline gives CDR1 SGHSA, CDR2 FRNQAP. CDR3 DNA (partial): TGTGCAAGCAGCTTAGGAAGGGGGCAATATGAACAGTAC. It is translated as CASSLGRGQYEQY. The whole CDR3 sequence reads CASSLGRGQYEQYF.

There are a few counts of this clone. Gene names are the mouse ones. The CDR3 end falls 1 residue outside the read, so it is completed with the germline J gene. The V call is TRBV26, the J call TRBJ2-1; weak D call: TRBD1 (6 bases). The CDR3 is 11 residues long. CDR1 KGHPV and CDR2 FQNQEV come from the germline V gene (reference sequence). The V end lost 5 bases, the J end lost 10 bases, and 9 bases lay between the germline ends. The CDR3 region is CASSSGTEQFF. The DNA read from the CDR3 is TGTGCCAGCAGTTCCGGGACAGAGCAGTTC.

Comments on this clone: The gene names given are mouse names. The missing CDR3 end, 1 residue past where the read stops, is filled in from the germline J gene. V gene TRBV23 combines with J gene TRBJ2-5; TRBD2 was called by the table and not checked on the DNA. Germline V gene sequence: CDR1 KGHTA, CDR2 FQNQQP. CDR3 size: 13 residues. CDR3 residues: CSSSQLGQDTQYF. CDR3 DNA, as far as it was read: TGCTCCAGCAGTCAACTGGGCCAAGACACCCAGTAC.

Regarding this clone: Germline and genes here are mouse. The sequenced fragment ends 1 residue before the CDR3 boundary, so the rest is inferred from the germline J gene. The rearrangement joins TRBV26 to TRBJ2-1; a weak D match, TRBD1 (6 bases). Trimming removed 4 bases from V and 1 base from J, with 11 bases in between. This CDR3 comprises 15 residues. The germline CDR1 and CDR2 sequences are KGHPV and FQNQEV (reference sequence). CDR3 DNA, as far as it was read: TGTGCCAGCAGTCGACCGGGACAAAACTATGCTGAGCAGTTC. This codes for CASSRPGQNYAEQF. The entire CDR3 reads CASSRPGQNYAEQFF.

Of note for this clone: The germline and genes are mouse ones. The read ends 1 residue early relative to the CDR3; the germline J gene fills the gap. This CDR3 is also generated by other DNA sequences in the sample. This chain links TRBV26 with TRBJ1-4, with D unclear. The CDR3 runs 13 residues. Trimming stripped 4 bases from V and 0 bases from J, with 3 bases between. CDR1 is KGHPV and CDR2 is FQNQEV in the germline V gene (reference sequence). CDR3 loop: CASSPVSNERLFF. The part of the CDR3 DNA that was read is TGTGCCAGCAGTCCAGTTTCCAACGAAAGATTATTT.

This clone was counted a few times. Mouse gene names and germline throughout. Read coverage stops 1 residue before the CDR3 terminus; the germline J gene supplies the remainder. The genes are TRBV3 and TRBJ2-7, with 12 bases matching TRBD1. Looked up from germline, CDR1 is SNHLY and CDR2 is FYNGKV (reference sequence). The CDR3 loop spans 12 amino acids. The junction had 2 bases not matched to a gene; V was cut back by 6 bases and J by 8 bases. The CDR3 protein is CASSWDRGQQYF. CDR3 DNA, as far as it was read: TGTGCCAGCAGTTGGGACAGGGGGCAACAGTAC.

This clone showed up just a few times. Each gene name is a mouse one. The CDR3 bases that were read are TGTGCCAGCTCTCTGGGACAGAACCAAGACACCCAGTAC. This translates into CASSLGQNQDTQY. In full, the CDR3 is CASSLGQNQDTQYF. The rearrangement links TRBV12-2 to TRBJ2-5, with TRBD1 matching over 7 bases. Coverage ceases 1 residue before the CDR3 finishes, and the germline J gene fills in the end. Germline V gene sequence: CDR1 SGHLS, CDR2 HYDKME. Trimming at V came to 1 base and at J to 0 bases, leaving 0 bases not matched to a gene. CDR3 length: 14 amino acids.

A note on this clone: Mouse names are used for the genes. The CDR3 end lies 1 residue beyond the end of the read and is filled in from the germline J gene. The V call is TRBV26, the J call TRBJ2-5, with 9 bases that match TRBD1. J gave up 1 base and V 8 bases, and 4 bases lay outside the gene matches. There are 14 residues in the CDR3. The germline gives CDR1 KGHPV, CDR2 FQNQEV (reference sequence). Partial CDR3 DNA: TGTGCCAGCGCACAGGGGGCTGACCAAGACACCCAGTAC. It translates to CASAQGADQDTQY. The entire CDR3 reads CASAQGADQDTQYF.

Regarding this clone: The gene symbols are mouse symbols. The CDR3 end falls 1 residue outside the read, so it is completed with the germline J gene. The chain joins TRBV23 to TRBJ2-2; the DNA was not used to check the table's D call, TRBD1. Germline CDR1 reads KGHTA; CDR2 reads FQNQQP. The CDR3 totals 14 residues. The sequenced CDR3 bases are TGCTCCAGCAGTCAAAACACAAACACCGGGCAGCTCTAC. Translation: CSSSQNTNTGQLY. The complete CDR3 protein is CSSSQNTNTGQLYF.

This clone was seen more than once but under ten times. Germline and genes here are mouse. The read ends 1 residue early relative to the CDR3; the germline J gene fills the gap. This chain links TRBV26 with TRBJ2-2; D unresolved. There are 12 residues in the CDR3. V was clipped by 2 bases and J by 4 bases, with 2 bases between them. The V gene's germline CDR1 is KGHPV and CDR2 FQNQEV (reference sequence). CDR3 protein: CASSLSTGQLYF. The CDR3 DNA, read in part, is TGTGCCAGCAGTCTGAGCACCGGGCAGCTCTAC.

As to this clone: The germline and genes are mouse ones. The observed sequence ends 1 residue before the CDR3 terminus, with the missing tail filled in from the germline J gene. The chain has TRBV19 and TRBJ2-2; possibly TRBD2 for D (6 bases). From germline, CDR1 is FNHDT and CDR2 SITEND (reference sequence). The CDR3 extends over 13 amino acids. V gave up 6 bases and J gave up 2 bases, with 8 bases separating them. The CDR3 region is CASTWGNTGQLYF. The DNA read from the CDR3 is TGTGCCAGCACCTGGGGTAACACCGGGCAGCTCTAC.

Of note for this clone: The germline and genes are mouse ones. The read terminates 1 residue before the CDR3 end, so the remaining end is supplied by the germline J gene. The chain joins TRBV31 to TRBJ2-5, with D possibly TRBD2 on 6 matching bases. V lost 0 bases and J 2 bases, leaving 9 bases between the germline ends. CDR1 is GKSSPN and CDR2 is SITVG in the germline V gene. This CDR3 spans 14 amino acids. The sequenced part of the CDR3 DNA is TGTGCCTGGAGTCTGAACTGGGTCCAAGACACCCAGTAC. Residues: CAWSLNWVQDTQY. In full, the CDR3 is CAWSLNWVQDTQYF. The full variable domain, with the rest looked up from reference TRBV31 and TRBJ2-5, is AQTIHQWPVAEIKAVGSPLSLGCTIKGKSSPNLYWYWQATGGTLQQLFYSITVGQVESVVQLNLSASRPKDDQFILSTEKLLLSHSGFYLCAWSLNWVQDTQYFGPGTRLLVL.

In regard to this clone: Genes and germline come from the mouse. Read sequence stops 1 residue before the CDR3 end, and the germline J gene provides the missing end. This CDR3 is also generated by other DNA sequences in the sample. The genes are TRBV26 and TRBJ2-4; D gene uncertain. Germline CDR1 KGHPV, CDR2 FQNQEV (reference sequence). Trimming left V 2 bases short and J 0 bases short, with 3 bases between. The CDR3 runs to 13 residues. The CDR3 protein is CASSLGSQNTLYF. CDR3 DNA, as far as it was read: TGTGCCAGCAGTCTGGGGAGTCAAAACACCTTGTAC.

On this clone itself: Gene names refer to mouse genes. The read halts 1 residue ahead of the CDR3 end, with the missing end drawn from the germline J gene. The gene calls are TRBV3 and TRBJ1-1; 8 bases line up with TRBD1. The CDR3 sequence is 14 residues long. The V and J ends lost 5 bases and 4 bases, in that order; junction bases with no gene match: 6. From germline, CDR1 is SNHLY and CDR2 FYNGKV (reference sequence). The CDR3 here is CASSPRTGPTEVFF. The DNA read from the CDR3 is TGTGCCAGCAGCCCTCGGACAGGGCCCACAGAAGTCTTC.

In its sample, this clone is medium-sized. Gene names and germline refer to mouse. Read coverage stops 1 residue before the CDR3 terminus; the germline J gene supplies the remainder. The V and J genes are TRBV5 and TRBJ1-1; D gene ambiguous. Germline CDR1 is LGHNA and CDR2 is YNLKQL (reference sequence). This CDR3 is 14 amino acids long. The V and J ends lost 0 bases and 0 bases respectively, with 5 bases between them. The part of the CDR3 DNA that was read is TGTGCCAGCAGCCAAGAACCCCAGAACACAGAAGTCTTC. This gives the protein CASSQEPQNTEVF. The CDR3 reads in full as CASSQEPQNTEVFF.

In regard to this clone: Gene and germline names: mouse. The CDR3 end falls 1 residue outside the read, so it is completed with the germline J gene. The chain recombines TRBV2 with TRBJ2-7; D unresolved. V was clipped by 4 bases and J by 2 bases, with 6 bases between them. CDR1 and CDR2 (germline): LGHNA, YSYQKL. This CDR3 has 12 amino acids. The sequenced part of the CDR3 DNA is TGTGCCAGCAGCCTCGGGACCTATGAACAGTAC. Translation gives CASSLGTYEQY. The CDR3 reads in full as CASSLGTYEQYF.

This clone appeared once. Here the gene names and germline are mouse. Read coverage stops 1 residue before the CDR3 terminus; the germline J gene supplies the remainder. This chain joins TRBV26 and TRBJ1-2, with no clear D. V lost 0 bases and J lost 2, with 1 base in between. The CDR3 contains 12 residues. The germline gives CDR1 KGHPV, CDR2 FQNQEV (reference sequence). The CDR3 loop reads CASSLSNSDYTF. The CDR3 DNA, read in part, is TGTGCCAGCAGTCTGTCGAACTCCGACTACACC.

Comments on this clone: The germline and genes are mouse ones. Sequencing ends 1 residue short of the CDR3 end; the germline J gene provides the rest. The V call is TRBV4, the J call TRBJ1-5, with D possibly TRBD1 on 5 matching bases. The CDR3 runs to 13 residues. Trimming pared 5 bases from V and 3 bases from J, leaving 8 bases between. Looked up from germline, CDR1 is LGHDT and CDR2 is YNNKQL (reference sequence). This CDR3 is CASSGAVNQAPLF. CDR3 DNA (partial): TGTGCCAGCAGCGGGGCAGTCAACCAGGCTCCGCTT.

By share, this clone counts as medium-sized. The gene names given are mouse names. The CDR3 end falls 1 residue outside the read, so it is completed with the germline J gene. The chain links TRBV20 to TRBJ1-2, with TRBD1 as a possible D gene (5 bases). The V gene lost 1 base and the J gene lost 3 bases, with 6 bases spanning the gap. CDR1 GFQATS and CDR2 STVNSAI come from the germline V gene. CDR3 length: 12 amino acids. The CDR3 here is CGARGGHSDYTF. The sequenced CDR3 bases are TGTGGTGCTAGGGGGGGCCACTCCGACTACACC. The variable domain in full, completed from reference TRBV20 and TRBJ1-2, reads GALVYQYPRRTICKSGTSMRMECQAVGFQATSVAWYRQSPQKTFELIALSTVNSAIKYEQNFTQEKFPISHPNLSFSSMTVLNAYLEDRGLYLCGARGGHSDYTFGSGTRLLVI.

As to this clone: Gene names refer to mouse genes. The DNA ends 1 residue before the CDR3 does, and the rest of the CDR3 is filled in from the germline J gene. The chain has TRBV26 and TRBJ1-1; D possibly corresponds to TRBD1 (5 bases). Germline loops: CDR1 KGHPV, CDR2 FQNQEV (reference sequence). The CDR3 has 14 residues. V was shortened by 5 bases and J by 2 bases, with 12 bases between the two germline ends. CDR3 region: CASSFRDGNTEVFF. The sequenced part of the CDR3 DNA is TGTGCCAGCAGTTTCCGGGACGGCAACACAGAAGTCTTC.

As to this clone: Mouse gene names and germline throughout. The CDR3 end falls 1 residue outside the read, so it is completed with the germline J gene. This chain links TRBV3 with TRBJ2-3, with D tentatively TRBD1 (6 bases). The V end lost 3 bases, the J end lost 0 bases, and 7 bases lay between the germline ends. This CDR3 comprises 14 residues. Germline V gives CDR1 SNHLY, CDR2 FYNGKV (reference sequence). The CDR3 protein is CASSFTGSAETLYF. The sequenced part of the CDR3 DNA is TGTGCCAGCAGCTTTACAGGGAGTGCAGAAACGCTGTAT.